What follows are 13 T cell receptor beta chains derived from one specimen sequenced in a study of cytomegalovirus exposure and HLA in healthy donors listed by TCRdb under 2017. The protocol used for the library was the immunoSEQ multiplex PCR assay. The table was pulled from immuneACCESS by TCRdb, which kept in-frame rearrangements only. Such tables lose some clones; where checked, under half of the loss comes from unresolved V genes, and the rest has no known cause. The sample table holds tens of thousands of clones, of which roughly nine tenths were seen once. About 3% of the sample comes from the top ten. The sequenced sample was PBMCs. The source is a man between 18 and 29 years old in good health and CMV-seronegative.

This clone was recorded only once. This chain connects TRBV19 to TRBJ1-1; D is perhaps TRBD1 (5 bases). Per germline, CDR1 LNHDA and CDR2 SQIVND (reference sequence). V was shortened by 5 bases and J by 7 bases, with 8 bases between the two germline ends. The CDR3 has 11 residues. This chain's CDR3 is CASSVDSEAFF. The CDR3 region has the DNA TGTGCCAGTAGTGTCGACAGTGAAGCTTTCTTT. Drawing the rest from reference TRBV19 and TRBJ1-1, the complete variable domain is DGGITQSPKYLFRKEGQNVTLSCEQNLNHDAMYWYRQDPGQGLRLIYYSQIVNDFQKGDIAEGYSVSREKKESFPLTVTSAQKNPTAFYLCASSVDSEAFFGQGTRLTVV.

The chain joins TRBV5-4 to TRBJ2-3, with TRBD2 identical over 7 bases. Germline CDR1 is SGHNT and CDR2 is YYREEE (reference sequence). The CDR3 totals 14 residues. V lost 1 base and J lost 3; bases outside the gene matches: 2. The CDR3 here is CASSLRGGTDTQYF. CDR3 DNA sequence: TGTGCCAGCAGCTTGAGGGGAGGGACAGATACGCAGTATTTT.

This rearrangement joins TRBV15 to TRBJ1-1; TRBD1 aligns across 8 bases. Germline trimming cut 6 bases from V and 7 bases from J; bases unmatched to any gene: 10. CDR3 size: 14 residues. CDR1 is LNHNV, CDR2 YYDKDF, per germline (reference sequence). Written as DNA, the CDR3 is TGTGCCACCAGTAAGACAGGGGTGGTTGGTGAAGCTTTCTTT. As protein: CATSKTGVVGEAFF.

The chain has TRBV6-1 and TRBJ1-5, with unresolved D. Germline CDR1 MNHNS, CDR2 SASEGT. Trimming took 4 bases from V and 10 from J, leaving 14 bases between them. The CDR3 consists of 13 residues. The CDR3 spells CASSAYLESPQHF. CDR3 DNA: TGTGCCAGCAGTGCTTACCTGGAGTCACCCCAGCATTTT.

This chain joins TRBV9 and TRBJ2-1; 9 nucleotides align to TRBD2. Per the germline V gene, CDR1 is SGDLS and CDR2 is YYNGEE. The junction had 2 bases not matched to a gene; V was cut back by 2 bases and J by 5 bases. This CDR3 contains 14 residues. In nucleotides, the CDR3 is TGTGCCAGCAGCGTGAGCGGGAGGCACAATGAGCAGTTCTTC. It specifies CASSVSGRHNEQFF.

V usage is TRBV11-3 and J usage is TRBJ2-1; possibly TRBD2 for D (6 bases). Germline CDR1 is SGHNT and CDR2 is YENEEA. This CDR3 is built from 15 residues. Trimming took 5 bases from V and 1 from J, leaving 12 bases between them. The CDR3 here is CASSPDGGSYNEQFF. The CDR3 bases are TGTGCCAGCAGCCCAGACGGGGGATCCTACAATGAGCAGTTCTTC.

CDR3: CASSLQGASNQPQHF. The CDR3 DNA is TGTGCCAGCAGCTTGCAGGGCGCTAGCAATCAGCCCCAGCATTTT. The chain joins TRBV7-2 to TRBJ1-5, with a weak D call TRBD1 (5 bases). CDR1 is SGHTA and CDR2 is FQGNSA in the germline V gene. Trimming stripped 3 bases from V and 0 bases from J, with 9 bases between. This CDR3 has 15 residues.

This rearrangement joins TRBV5-1 to TRBJ1-2, with D unclear. The CDR3 has 12 amino acids. V lost 2 bases, J lost 8 bases, and 10 bases lay in between. Germline V lookup: CDR1 SGHRS, CDR2 YFSETQ. The CDR3 DNA follows: TGCGCCAGCAGCTTTGAAGGCGGGGGCTACACCTTC. Protein product: CASSFEGGGYTF.

The V call is TRBV6-4, the J call TRBJ2-7, with 10 bases that match TRBD1. Germline CDR1 reads MRHNA; CDR2 reads SNTAGT. The CDR3 has 13 residues. V was clipped by 4 bases and J by 6 bases; unmatched bases: 3. The DNA of the CDR3 is TGTGCCAGCAGTGCGACAGGGGGCGGCGAGCAGTACTTC. Protein product: CASSATGGGEQYF.

The chain couples TRBV2 to TRBJ1-5; D possibly corresponds to TRBD1 (6 bases). V lost 6 bases, J lost 4 bases, and 13 bases lay in between. The CDR3 runs to 14 residues. Germline V gene data show CDR1 as SNHLY and CDR2 as FYNNEI. In nucleotides, the CDR3 is TGTGCCAGCAGCCTAGGACAGCGAAATCAGCCCCAGCATTTT. Its protein product is CASSLGQRNQPQHF. The variable domain in full, completed from reference TRBV2 and TRBJ1-5, reads EPEVTQTPSHQVTQMGQEVILRCVPISNHLYFYWYRQILGQKVEFLVSFYNNEISEKSEIFDDQFSVERPDGSNFTLKIRSTKLEDSAMYFCASSLGQRNQPQHFGDGTRLSIL.

This chain joins TRBV10-3 and TRBJ1-1; perhaps TRBD1 as D (6 bases). The V gene lost 6 bases and the J gene lost 0 bases, with 11 bases spanning the gap. Germline-derived CDR1 and CDR2 are ENHRY and SYGVKD. CDR3 length equals 14 residues. The CDR3 sequence is CAISRGQMNTEAFF. CDR3 DNA: TGTGCCATCAGCCGCGGACAGATGAACACTGAAGCTTTCTTT.

This clone was seen a few times. The chain combines TRBV28 with TRBJ2-2; TRBD1 matches at 8 bases. Germline CDR1 and CDR2: MDHEN and SYDVKM. Trimming cost V 9 bases and J 1 base; bases outside gene matches: 4. CDR3 length equals 14 residues. CDR3 coding DNA: TGTGCCAGTGACAGGGGTTGGAACACCGGGGAGCTGTTTTTT. Translation: CASDRGWNTGELFF. The full variable domain, its missing parts supplied by reference TRBV28 and TRBJ2-2, is DVKVTQSSRYLVKRTGEKVFLECVQDMDHENMFWYRQDPGLGLRLIYFSYDVKMKEKGDIPEGYSVSREKKERFSLILESASTNQTSMYLCASDRGWNTGELFFGEGSRLTVL.

J is TRBJ1-1 and V is TRBV30, with TRBD1 as a possible D gene (6 bases). This CDR3 contains 17 residues. From germline, CDR1 is GTSNPN and CDR2 SVGIG (reference sequence). V lost 2 bases to trimming and J lost 5 bases, with 24 bases between them. The chain's CDR3 is CAWSPGLFGGRRTEAFF. Here the CDR3 DNA reads TGTGCCTGGAGTCCGGGGTTGTTCGGGGGGCGGAGGACTGAAGCTTTCTTT.